This T cell receptor beta chain was retrieved from a study of shared clonotypes between healthy human individuals. Study-level results: Among donors, sharing of clonotypes was expected to be affected by sequencing depth.

The CDR3 is 16 amino acids. Germline values: CDR1 LNHDA, CDR2 SQIVND (reference sequence). The trim removed 4 bases at V and 0 bases at J, leaving 5 bases unmatched. Produced via immunoSEQ multiplex PCR; TCRdb's table is partial and in-frame only. The sample yields approximately 500,000 clones, around 79% seen once. Samples left unsorted employed approximately 83 million PBMCs for genomic DNA. With regard to this clone: Its antigen remains unidentified.

The V call is TRBV19, the J call TRBJ1-4; 7 bases are shared with TRBD1. This TCR came from a woman in her thirties or forties in good health. Some clones in this sample may be carry-over from other donors' samples. The sample taken for sequencing was PBMCs. DNA of the CDR3: TGTGCCAGTAGTAGCGGGACAGCCACAACTAATGAAAAACTGTTTTTT. Protein sequence: CASSSGTATTNEKLFF.